This T cell receptor (beta chain) was captured in a study of human T cells and chemical hapten exposure. Study-wide results and caveats: Significantly greater numbers of large CDR3 similarity clusters came from expanded TCRs than from controls. The number of TCRs above 1 in 1000 frequency did not change after DPC sensitization. With patch test score, the counts of PT1 expanded TCRs showed a positive correlation.

Noted time point: patch test 2, 6 weeks after DPC sensitization. Noted treatment: therapeutic diphenylcyclopropenone sensitization with weekly scalp DPC. Total RNA was isolated from unfractionated whole blood. This clonotype was seen a few times. What it recognizes is unknown. The CDR3 spans 16 residues. Trimming cost V 0 bases and J 1 base, with 11 bases left between them. Germline values: CDR1 LGHNA, CDR2 YSLEER. A single record per CDR3 protein comes from TCRdb applying MiXCR to the RACE reads. The sample has 80,000 to 95,000 distinct CDR3 sequences, 9.5% to 12% seen once. The rearrangement links TRBV4-3 to TRBJ2-3, with D unclear. This TCR derives from a middle-aged man with alopecia areata. Some clones in this sample may be carry-over from other donors' samples. Sequences were derived from whole blood, sampled in connection with sensitization to the hapten diphenylcyclopropenone (DPC). Here the CDR3 reads CASSQERAVGTDTQYF. The DNA of the CDR3 is TGCGCCAGCAGCCAAGAACGGGCTGTTGGCACAGATACGCAGTATTTT.